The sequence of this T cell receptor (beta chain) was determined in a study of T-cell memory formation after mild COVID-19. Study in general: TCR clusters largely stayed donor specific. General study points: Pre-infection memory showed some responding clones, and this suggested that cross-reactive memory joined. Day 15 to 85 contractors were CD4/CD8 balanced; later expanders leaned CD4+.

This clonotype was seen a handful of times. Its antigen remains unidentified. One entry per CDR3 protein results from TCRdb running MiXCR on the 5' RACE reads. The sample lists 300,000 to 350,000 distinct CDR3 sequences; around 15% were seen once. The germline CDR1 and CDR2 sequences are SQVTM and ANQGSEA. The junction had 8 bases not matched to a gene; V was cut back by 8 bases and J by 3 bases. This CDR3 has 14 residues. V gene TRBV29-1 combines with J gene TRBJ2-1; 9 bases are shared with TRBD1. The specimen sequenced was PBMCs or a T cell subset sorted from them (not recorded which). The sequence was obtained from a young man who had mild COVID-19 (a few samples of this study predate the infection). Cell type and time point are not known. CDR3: CSCTGGVVYNEQFF. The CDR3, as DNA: TGCAGCTGTACAGGGGGCGTAGTCTACAATGAGCAGTTCTTC.